The following is a TCR beta chain sequence with its context. The antigen is not known. The data belong to a study of graft-versus-host responses after intestinal transplantation. V gave up 5 bases and J gave up 2 bases, with 13 bases separating them. CDR1 LGHNT and CDR2 FRNRAP come from the germline V gene. The CDR3 covers 15 residues. Produced via immunoSEQ multiplex PCR; TCRdb's table is partial and in-frame only. In the table there are tens of thousands of clones, less than 95% of which are singletons. Specimen: unstimulated CD8+ T cells sorted from spleen or lymph node cells, collected before intestinal transplant. The rearrangement links TRBV12-5 to TRBJ1-5; D uncertain. The source is a human donor who received an intestinal transplant. The DNA of the CDR3 is TGTGCTAGTGGTCCCTCCTCGGTTGGCAATCAGCCCCAGCATTTT. This gives the protein CASGPSSVGNQPQHF.